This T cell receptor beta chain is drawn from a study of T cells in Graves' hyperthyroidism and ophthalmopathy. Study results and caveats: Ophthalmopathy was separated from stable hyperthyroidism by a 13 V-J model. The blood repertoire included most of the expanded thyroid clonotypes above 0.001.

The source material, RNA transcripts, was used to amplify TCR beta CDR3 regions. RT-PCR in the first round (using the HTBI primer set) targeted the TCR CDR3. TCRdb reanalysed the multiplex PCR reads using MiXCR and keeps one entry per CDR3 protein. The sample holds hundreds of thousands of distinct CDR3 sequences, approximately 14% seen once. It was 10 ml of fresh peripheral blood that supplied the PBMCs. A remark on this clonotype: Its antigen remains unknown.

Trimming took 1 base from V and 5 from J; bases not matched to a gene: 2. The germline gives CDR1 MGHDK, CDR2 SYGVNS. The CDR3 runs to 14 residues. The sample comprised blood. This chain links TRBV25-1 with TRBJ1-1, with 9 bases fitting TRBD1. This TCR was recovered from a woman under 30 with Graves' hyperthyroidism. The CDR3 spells CASSELDRGTEAFF. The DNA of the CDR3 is TGTGCCAGCAGTGAATTGGACAGGGGAACTGAAGCTTTCTTT.